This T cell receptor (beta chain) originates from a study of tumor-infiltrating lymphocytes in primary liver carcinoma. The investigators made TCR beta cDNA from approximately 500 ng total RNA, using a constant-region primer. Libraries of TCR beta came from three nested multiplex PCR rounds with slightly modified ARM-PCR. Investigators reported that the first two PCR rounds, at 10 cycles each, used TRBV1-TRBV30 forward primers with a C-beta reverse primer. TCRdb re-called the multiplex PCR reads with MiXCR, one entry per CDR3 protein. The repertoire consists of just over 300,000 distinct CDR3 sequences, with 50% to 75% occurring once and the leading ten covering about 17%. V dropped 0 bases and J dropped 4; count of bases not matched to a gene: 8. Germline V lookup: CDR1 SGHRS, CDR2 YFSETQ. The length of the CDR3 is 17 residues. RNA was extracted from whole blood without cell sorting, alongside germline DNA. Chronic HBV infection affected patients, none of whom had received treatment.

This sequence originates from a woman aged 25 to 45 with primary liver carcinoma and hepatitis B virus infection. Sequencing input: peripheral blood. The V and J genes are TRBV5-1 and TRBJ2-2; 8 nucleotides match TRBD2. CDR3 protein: CASSLDPGSGTTGELFF. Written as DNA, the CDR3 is TGCGCCAGCAGCTTGGACCCGGGTAGCGGGACCACCGGGGAGCTGTTTTTT.